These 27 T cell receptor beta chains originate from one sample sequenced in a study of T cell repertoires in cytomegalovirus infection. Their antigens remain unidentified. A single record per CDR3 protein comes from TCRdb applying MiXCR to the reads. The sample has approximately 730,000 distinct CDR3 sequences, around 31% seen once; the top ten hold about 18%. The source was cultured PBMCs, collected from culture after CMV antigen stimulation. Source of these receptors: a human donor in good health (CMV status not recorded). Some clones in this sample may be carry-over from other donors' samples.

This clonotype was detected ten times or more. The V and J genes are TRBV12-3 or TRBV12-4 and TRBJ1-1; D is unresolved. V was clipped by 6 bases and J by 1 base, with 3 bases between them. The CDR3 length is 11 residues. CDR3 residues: CASRGNTEAFF. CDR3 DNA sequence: TGTGCCAGCAGGGGGAACACTGAAGCTTTCTTT.

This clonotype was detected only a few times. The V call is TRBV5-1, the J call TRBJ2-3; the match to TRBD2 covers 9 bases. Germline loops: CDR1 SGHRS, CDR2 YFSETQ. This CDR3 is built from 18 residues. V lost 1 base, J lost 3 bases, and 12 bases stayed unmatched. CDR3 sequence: CASSLTFASGAVTDTQYF. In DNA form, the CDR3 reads TGCGCCAGCAGCTTGACGTTCGCTAGCGGGGCTGTAACAGATACGCAGTATTTT.

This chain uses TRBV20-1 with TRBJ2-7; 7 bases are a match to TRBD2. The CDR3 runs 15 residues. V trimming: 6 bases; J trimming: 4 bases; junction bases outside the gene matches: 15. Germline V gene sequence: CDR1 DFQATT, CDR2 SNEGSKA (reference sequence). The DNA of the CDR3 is TGCAGTGCGACTGCGGGCGGGGGAAGAGGGTACGAGCAGTACTTC. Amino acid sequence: CSATAGGGRGYEQYF.

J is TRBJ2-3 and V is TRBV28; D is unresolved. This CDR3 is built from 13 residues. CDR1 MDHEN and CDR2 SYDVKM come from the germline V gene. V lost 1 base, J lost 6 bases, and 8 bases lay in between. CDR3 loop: CASSLFRVDTQYF. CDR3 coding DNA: TGTGCCAGCAGTTTATTTCGGGTTGATACGCAGTATTTT.

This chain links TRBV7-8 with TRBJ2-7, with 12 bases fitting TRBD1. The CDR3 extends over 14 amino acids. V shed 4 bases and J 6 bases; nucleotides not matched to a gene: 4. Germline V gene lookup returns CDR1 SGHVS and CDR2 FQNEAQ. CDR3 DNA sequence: TGTGCCAGCAGCTCGGGACAGGGGGCGACCGAGCAGTACTTC. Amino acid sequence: CASSSGQGATEQYF.

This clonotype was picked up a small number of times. The CDR3 DNA reads TGTGCCAGCAGTGATGGTCTAGCGGGCTACAATGAGCAGTTCTTC. Its translation is CASSDGLAGYNEQFF. The chain carries TRBV2 and TRBJ2-1; 8 bases agree with TRBD2. Losses at the gene ends were 3 bases for V and 3 bases for J; bases not matched to a gene: 4. The germline CDR1 and CDR2 sequences are SNHLY and FYNNEI. There are 15 residues in the CDR3.

The CDR3 DNA sequence: TGTGCCAGCAGCGGGAGCGGGGGAGGCGAGCAGTACTTC. It yields the protein CASSGSGGGEQYF. The J gene is TRBJ2-7, the V gene TRBV7-6; 8 positions match TRBD2. The CDR3 runs to 13 residues. V gave up 5 bases and J gave up 6 bases; unmatched junction bases: 6. CDR1 SGHVS and CDR2 FNYEAQ come from the germline V gene.

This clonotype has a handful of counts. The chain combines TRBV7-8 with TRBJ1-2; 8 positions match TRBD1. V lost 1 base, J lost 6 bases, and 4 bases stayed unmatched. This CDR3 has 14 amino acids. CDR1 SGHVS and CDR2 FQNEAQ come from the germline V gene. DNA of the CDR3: TGTGCCAGCAGCTTAGTGGACAGGGCGAATGGCTACACCTTC. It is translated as CASSLVDRANGYTF.

The CDR3 nucleotides are TGTGCCGGGCGTCAGGGAAGTGGCTACACCTTC. Protein product: CAGRQGSGYTF. The rearrangement uses TRBV2 and TRBJ1-2; D is perhaps TRBD1 (5 bases). Germline V gene sequence: CDR1 SNHLY, CDR2 FYNNEI. Between the trimmed V and J ends, which lost 11 bases and 7 bases, there was a span of 14 bases. This CDR3 comprises 11 residues.

CDR3 loop: CSAPTSRGGDTEAFF. The CDR3 DNA reads TGCAGCGCCCCTACTTCTCGGGGGGGGGACACTGAAGCTTTCTTT. V is TRBV29-1 and J is TRBJ1-1; D possibly corresponds to TRBD1 (5 bases). Germline assignment: CDR1 SQVTM and CDR2 ANQGSEA. V lost 7 bases, J lost 3 bases, and 21 bases lay in between. CDR3 length equals 15 residues.

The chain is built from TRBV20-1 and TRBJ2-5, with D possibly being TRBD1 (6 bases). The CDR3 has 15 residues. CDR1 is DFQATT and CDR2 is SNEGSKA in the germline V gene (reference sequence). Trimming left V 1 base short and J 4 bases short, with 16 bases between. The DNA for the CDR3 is TGCAGTGCTAGAGCCCCCGGGACATATCTAGAGACCCAGTACTTC. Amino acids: CSARAPGTYLETQYF.

The CDR3 sequence: CASSLELGTSGANVLTF. CDR3 bases: TGTGCCAGCAGCTTAGAGTTGGGTACCTCTGGGGCCAACGTCCTGACTTTC. The rearrangement joins TRBV7-6 to TRBJ2-6; D unclear. The germline gives CDR1 SGHVS, CDR2 FNYEAQ. Deletions cut 1 base from V and 0 bases from J, with 10 bases between. The length of the CDR3 is 17 residues. The entire variable domain, with the rest obtained from reference TRBV7-6 and TRBJ2-6, is as follows: GAGVSQSPRYKVTKRGQDVALRCDPISGHVSLYWYRQALGQGPEFLTYFNYEAQQDKSGLPNDRFSAERPEGSISTLTIQRTEQRDSAMYRCASSLELGTSGANVLTFGAGSRLTVL.

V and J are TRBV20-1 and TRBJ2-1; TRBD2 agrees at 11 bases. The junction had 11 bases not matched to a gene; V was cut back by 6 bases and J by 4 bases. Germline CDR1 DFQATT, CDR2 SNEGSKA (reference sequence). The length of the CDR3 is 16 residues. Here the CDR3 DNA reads TGCAGTGCCTCCCGGATAGCGGGAGGGATTTACAATGAGCAGTTCTTC. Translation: CSASRIAGGIYNEQFF.

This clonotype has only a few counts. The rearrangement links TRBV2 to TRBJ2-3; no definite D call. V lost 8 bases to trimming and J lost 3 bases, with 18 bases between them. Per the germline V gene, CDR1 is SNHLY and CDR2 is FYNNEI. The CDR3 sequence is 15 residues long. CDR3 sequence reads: CASRRSASETDTQYF. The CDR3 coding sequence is TGTGCCAGCCGTAGGTCGGCGTCCGAGACAGATACGCAGTATTTT. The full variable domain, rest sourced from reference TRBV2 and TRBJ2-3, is EPEVTQTPSHQVTQMGQEVILRCVPISNHLYFYWYRQILGQKVEFLVSFYNNEISEKSEIFDDQFSVERPDGSNFTLKIRSTKLEDSAMYFCASRRSASETDTQYFGPGTRLTVL.

The CDR3 here is CASSRDPATYSNQPQHF. As DNA, the CDR3 is TGTGCCAGCAGCCGGGACCCAGCAACGTATAGCAATCAGCCCCAGCATTTT. The chain joins TRBV6-9 to TRBJ1-5, with D perhaps matching TRBD1 (5 bases). Per germline, CDR1 MNHGY and CDR2 SVAAGI. V lost 6 bases to trimming and J lost 0 bases, with 18 bases between them. The CDR3 sequence is 17 residues long.

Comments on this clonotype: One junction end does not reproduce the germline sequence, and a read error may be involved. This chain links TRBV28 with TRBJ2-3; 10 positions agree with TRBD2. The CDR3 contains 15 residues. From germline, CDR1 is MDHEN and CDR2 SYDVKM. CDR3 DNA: TGTGCCAGCAGTGGAACTAGCGGGATCCGGGATACGCTGTATTTT. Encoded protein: CASSGTSGIRDTLYF.

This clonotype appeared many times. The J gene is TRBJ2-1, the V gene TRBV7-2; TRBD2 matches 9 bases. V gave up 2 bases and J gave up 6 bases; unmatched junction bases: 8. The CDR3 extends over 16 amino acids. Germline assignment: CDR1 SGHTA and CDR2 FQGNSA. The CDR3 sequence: CASSLIGRGGGNEQFF. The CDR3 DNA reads TGTGCCAGCAGCTTAATAGGGCGGGGGGGCGGCAATGAGCAGTTCTTC.

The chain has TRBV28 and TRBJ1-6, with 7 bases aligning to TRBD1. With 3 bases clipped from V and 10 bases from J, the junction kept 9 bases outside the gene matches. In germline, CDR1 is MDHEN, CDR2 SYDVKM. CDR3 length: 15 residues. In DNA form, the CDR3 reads TGTGCCAGCAGTTTGTCGTTAGGGGGCCTCTCACCCCTCCACTTT. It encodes CASSLSLGGLSPLHF.

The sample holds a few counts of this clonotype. The chain's CDR3 is CASSLAWGRGSEQFF. DNA for the CDR3: TGTGCCAGCAGCTTAGCTTGGGGGCGCGGTAGTGAGCAGTTCTTC. The rearrangement joins TRBV7-6 to TRBJ2-1, with D maybe TRBD1 (6 bases). V lost 0 bases and J lost 9, with 15 bases in between. The CDR3 is made up of 15 amino acids. Germline CDR1 and CDR2: SGHVS and FNYEAQ.

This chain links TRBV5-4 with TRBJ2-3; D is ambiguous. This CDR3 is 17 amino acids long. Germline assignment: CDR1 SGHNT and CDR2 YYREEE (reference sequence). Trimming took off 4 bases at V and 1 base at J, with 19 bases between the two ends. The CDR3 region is CASSRRLGGPGTDTQYF. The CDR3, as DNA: TGTGCCAGCAGCCGGCGGTTGGGCGGCCCTGGCACAGATACGCAGTATTTT.

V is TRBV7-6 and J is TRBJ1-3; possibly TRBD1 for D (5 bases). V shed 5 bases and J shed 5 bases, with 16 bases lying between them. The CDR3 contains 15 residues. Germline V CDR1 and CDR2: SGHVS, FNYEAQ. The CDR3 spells CASSPQGSIRNTIYF. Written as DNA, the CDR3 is TGTGCCAGCAGCCCCCAGGGCTCAATAAGAAACACCATATATTTT.

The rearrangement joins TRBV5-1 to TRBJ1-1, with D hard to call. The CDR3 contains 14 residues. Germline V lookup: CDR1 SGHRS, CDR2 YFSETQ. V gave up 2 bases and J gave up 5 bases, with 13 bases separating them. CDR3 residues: CASSLNPGSTEAFF. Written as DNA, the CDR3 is TGCGCCAGCAGCTTAAATCCTGGGAGTACTGAAGCTTTCTTT.

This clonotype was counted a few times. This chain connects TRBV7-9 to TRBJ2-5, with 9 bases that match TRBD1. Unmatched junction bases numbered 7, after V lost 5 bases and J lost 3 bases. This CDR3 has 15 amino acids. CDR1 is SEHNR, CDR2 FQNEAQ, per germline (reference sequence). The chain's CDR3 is CASSPGWTGEETQYF. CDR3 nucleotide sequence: TGTGCCAGCAGCCCAGGCTGGACAGGGGAAGAGACCCAGTACTTC.

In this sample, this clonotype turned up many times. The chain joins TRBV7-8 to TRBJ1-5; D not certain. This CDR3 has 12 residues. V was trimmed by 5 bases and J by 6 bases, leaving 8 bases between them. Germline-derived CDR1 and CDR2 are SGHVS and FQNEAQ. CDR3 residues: CASSAGIQPQHF. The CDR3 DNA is TGTGCCAGCAGCGCCGGAATTCAGCCCCAGCATTTT.

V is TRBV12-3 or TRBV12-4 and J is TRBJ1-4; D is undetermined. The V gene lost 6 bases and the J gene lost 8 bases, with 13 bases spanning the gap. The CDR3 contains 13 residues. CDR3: CASRRTGEEKLFF. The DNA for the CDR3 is TGTGCCAGCAGGCGGACCGGGGAAGAAAAACTGTTTTTT.

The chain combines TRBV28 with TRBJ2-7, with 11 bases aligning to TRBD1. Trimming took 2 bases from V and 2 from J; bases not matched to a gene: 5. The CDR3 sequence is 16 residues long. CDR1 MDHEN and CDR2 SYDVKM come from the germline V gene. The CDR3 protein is CASSLMGQGGTYEQYF. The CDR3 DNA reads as TGTGCCAGCAGTTTAATGGGACAGGGGGGAACCTACGAGCAGTACTTC.

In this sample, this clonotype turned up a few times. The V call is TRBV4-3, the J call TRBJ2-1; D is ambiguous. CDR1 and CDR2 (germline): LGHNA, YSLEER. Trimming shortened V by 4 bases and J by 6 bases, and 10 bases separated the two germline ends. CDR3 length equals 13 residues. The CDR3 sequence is CASSRNVGNEQFF. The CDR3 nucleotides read TGCGCCAGCAGCCGAAACGTCGGCAATGAGCAGTTCTTC.